Below are 3 T cell receptor beta chains sequenced from a single sample in a study of OX40 agonist ivuxolimab in advanced cancers. Measured with immunoSEQ multiplex PCR; TCRdb has only the in-frame clones, and not every one. This sample has approximately 82,000 clones; more than 70% occur once, and the top ten carry around 2.5%. The material was CD4+ or CD8+ T cells sorted from blood, obtained in a trial of the OX40 agonist ivuxolimab. The receptor source for this set is an adult with an advanced solid tumor such as melanoma, head and neck, liver or kidney cancer.

This sequence joins TRBV29-1 and TRBJ2-2; 11 nucleotides match TRBD2. This CDR3 is built from 16 residues. Germline CDR1 SQVTM, CDR2 ANQGSEA. V was clipped by 6 bases and J by 1 base; unmatched bases: 7. DNA for the CDR3: TGCAGCGTCGGAAATAGCGGGGGGGTGAACACCGGGGAGCTGTTTTTT. This sequence encodes CSVGNSGGVNTGELFF.

In nucleotides, the CDR3 is TGCAGCGGGTTCGGGGGAGGAGAGACCCAGTACTTC. Translating it yields CSGFGGGETQYF. The chain employs TRBV29-1 and TRBJ2-5; maybe TRBD2 (6 bases). The germline V gene has CDR1 SQVTM and CDR2 ANQGSEA. This CDR3 is built from 12 residues. Trimming took off 7 bases at V and 4 bases at J, with 13 bases between the two ends.

This clone was observed a handful of times. This chain links TRBV23-1 with TRBJ1-2; D is uncertain. TRBV23-1 is assigned to the ORF class and has an uncertain function. The V gene lost 0 bases and the J gene lost 4 bases, with 12 bases spanning the gap. The CDR3 runs to 15 residues. The CDR3 DNA reads as TGCGCCAGCAGTCAATCGTGCTCGCAGATCTATGGCTACACCTTC. Translation: CASSQSCSQIYGYTF.